The next 24 T cell receptor beta chains were all read from a single sample in a study of blood T cell repertoires in COVID-19. Assay used: immunoSEQ multiplex PCR; TCRdb lists only in-frame clones, some missing. Here the sample spans under 95,000 clones, roughly 80% being singletons. The sample consisted of peripheral blood. These receptors were taken from a man between 65 and 85 years old with acute or convalescent COVID-19.

The chain links TRBV6-5 to TRBJ2-5, with TRBD2 matching 8 bases. Per the germline V gene, CDR1 is MNHEY and CDR2 is SVGAGI. This CDR3 comprises 14 residues. The V gene end was trimmed by 0 bases and the J gene end by 5 bases; junction bases not matched to a gene: 2. CDR3 nucleotides: TGTGCCAGCAGTTACTCGACGGGAGGGGAGACCCAGTACTTC. Translation gives CASSYSTGGETQYF.

Written as DNA, the CDR3 is TGTGCCAGTAGAGGGACAGGGAATGAGCAGTTCTTC. It codes for CASRGTGNEQFF. The rearrangement joins TRBV19 to TRBJ2-1; TRBD1 aligns across 9 bases. From germline, CDR1 is LNHDA and CDR2 SQIVND (reference sequence). CDR3 length: 12 residues. J gave up 7 bases and V 6 bases, and 1 base lay outside the gene matches.

A note on this clone: Additional DNA sequences in this sample encode the identical CDR3. V gene TRBV5-6 combines with J gene TRBJ1-2; D is uncertain. The CDR3 is made up of 15 amino acids. Germline values: CDR1 SGHDT, CDR2 YYEEEE. V dropped 4 bases and J dropped 0 bases, with 13 bases sitting between them. The CDR3 DNA sequence: TGTGCCAGCAGCCTAACCGGGAGGCCTAACTATGGCTACACCTTC. It yields the protein CASSLTGRPNYGYTF.

The chain recombines TRBV11-2 with TRBJ1-1; the D is unclear. Germline CDR1 reads SGHAT; CDR2 reads FQNNGV. The CDR3 covers 14 residues. V lost 5 bases, J lost 5 bases, and 15 bases lay in between. The CDR3 spells CASSPPSRRTEAFF. CDR3 nucleotide sequence: TGTGCCAGCAGCCCCCCATCCCGGAGAACTGAAGCTTTCTTT.

This clone has more than one count but fewer than ten. The chain joins TRBV10-2 to TRBJ2-5; D possibly corresponds to TRBD2 (5 bases). The CDR3 has 13 amino acids. V lost 2 bases and J lost 7, with 11 bases in between. CDR1 WSHSY and CDR2 SAAADI come from the germline V gene. CDR3 sequence reads: CASSEGRVGTQYF. The CDR3 coding sequence is TGCGCCAGCAGTGAGGGGCGGGTGGGGACCCAGTACTTC.

This chain joins TRBV6-5 and TRBJ2-7; 7 nucleotides line up with TRBD1. Germline lookup yields CDR1 MNHEY and CDR2 SVGAGI. The CDR3 contains 14 residues. Losses at the gene ends were 8 bases for V and 1 base for J; bases not matched to a gene: 8. CDR3 coding DNA: TGTGCCAGCGGACGACAGGGAAGGTCCTACGAGCAGTACGTC. Encoded protein: CASGRQGRSYEQYV.

The chain has TRBV5-1 and TRBJ2-1; the match to TRBD2 covers 9 bases. The CDR3 has 16 residues. Losses at the gene ends were 1 base for V and 2 bases for J; bases not matched to a gene: 4. Germline CDR1 is SGHRS and CDR2 is YFSETQ. In nucleotides, the CDR3 is TGCGCCAGCAGCTTGTATGGCGGGGGGGCCTACAATGAGCAGTTCTTC. This encodes CASSLYGGGAYNEQFF.

The rearrangement joins TRBV5-1 to TRBJ2-5; 7 bases match TRBD2. There are 16 residues in the CDR3. The junction had 11 bases not matched to a gene; V was cut back by 4 bases and J by 2 bases. The germline V gene has CDR1 SGHRS and CDR2 YFSETQ. The CDR3 loop is CASSITSGEGQETQYF. In nucleotides, the CDR3 is TGCGCCAGCAGCATTACAAGCGGGGAAGGGCAAGAGACCCAGTACTTC.

The gene calls are TRBV19 and TRBJ2-7; perhaps TRBD2 as D (5 bases). CDR3 length: 14 residues. Germline values: CDR1 LNHDA, CDR2 SQIVND (reference sequence). V was shortened by 2 bases and J by 0 bases, with 8 bases between the two germline ends. CDR3 amino acids: CASSISGSSYEQYF. The CDR3 coding sequence is TGTGCCAGTAGTATAAGCGGAAGCTCCTACGAGCAGTACTTC.

V usage is TRBV12-3 or TRBV12-4 and J usage is TRBJ2-2; 7 bases are shared with TRBD1. This CDR3 spans 13 amino acids. Germline trimming cut 8 bases from V and 4 bases from J; bases unmatched to any gene: 4. The CDR3 region has the DNA TGTGCCAGCCAGCCAGGGGGCACCGGGGAGCTGTTTTTT. This translates into CASQPGGTGELFF.

The chain links TRBV3-1 (or the pseudogene TRBV3-2) to TRBJ2-7, with TRBD2 matching 8 bases. This CDR3 has 14 amino acids. Germline CDR1 reads LGHDT; CDR2 reads YNNKEL (reference sequence). J lost 0 bases, V lost 4 bases, and 2 bases had no gene match. CDR3 in amino acids: CASSLSGVSYEQYF. The CDR3 nucleotides read TGTGCCAGCAGCCTTAGCGGGGTCTCCTACGAGCAGTACTTC.

This rearrangement joins TRBV2 to TRBJ2-2; 8 nucleotides agree with TRBD2. V shed 3 bases, J shed 5 bases, and the junction held 5 bases outside the gene matches. The germline CDR1 and CDR2 sequences are SNHLY and FYNNEI. The CDR3 extends over 15 amino acids. Here the CDR3 reads CASSDGLASTGELFF. The CDR3 DNA is TGTGCCAGCAGTGACGGACTAGCATCTACCGGGGAGCTGTTTTTT. The variable domain in full, with the rest retrieved from reference TRBV2 and TRBJ2-2, is EPEVTQTPSHQVTQMGQEVILRCVPISNHLYFYWYRQILGQKVEFLVSFYNNEISEKSEIFDDQFSVERPDGSNFTLKIRSTKLEDSAMYFCASSDGLASTGELFFGEGSRLTVL.

V and J are TRBV7-9 and TRBJ2-2; 8 positions match TRBD1. The CDR3 extends over 14 amino acids. Germline V gene data show CDR1 as SEHNR and CDR2 as FQNEAQ (reference sequence). V shed 5 bases and J 3 bases; nucleotides not matched to a gene: 2. The CDR3 nucleotides read TGTGCCAGCAGCACGGACAGGGACACCGGGGAGCTGTTTTTT. Residues: CASSTDRDTGELFF. The whole variable domain, filled in from reference TRBV7-9 and TRBJ2-2, reads DTGVSQNPRHKITKRGQNVTFRCDPISEHNRLYWYRQTLGQGPEFLTYFQNEAQLEKSRLLSDRFSAERPKGSFSTLEIQRTEQGDSAMYLCASSTDRDTGELFFGEGSRLTVL.

V and J are TRBV19 and TRBJ2-5; D might be TRBD2 (5 bases). The CDR3 runs to 13 residues. Germline CDR1 is LNHDA and CDR2 is SQIVND (reference sequence). The ends were cut back, 8 bases at V and 7 bases at J, with 17 bases in the middle. The CDR3 DNA is TGTGCCAGTTCTAGAGGGCGTGAGGGGACCCAGTACTTC. Residues: CASSRGREGTQYF.

This chain connects TRBV3-1 (or the pseudogene TRBV3-2) to TRBJ1-2; no clear D gene. Germline loops: CDR1 LGHDT, CDR2 YNNKEL (reference sequence). The CDR3 consists of 11 residues. V was clipped by 1 base and J by 8 bases, with 5 bases between them. This CDR3 reads CASSQVGGYTF. CDR3 DNA: TGTGCCAGCAGCCAAGTCGGGGGCTACACCTTC.

This clone was seen a handful of times. J is TRBJ2-3 and V is TRBV10-2; TRBD1 matches 7 bases. Germline V gene sequence: CDR1 WSHSY, CDR2 SAAADI. V lost 5 bases, J lost 7 bases, and 6 bases stayed unmatched. There are 13 residues in the CDR3. CDR3 sequence: CASSSDRAHTQYF. The CDR3 DNA follows: TGCGCCAGCAGTAGTGACAGGGCTCATACGCAGTATTTT.

This chain joins TRBV28 and TRBJ1-4; 8 bases match TRBD1. The CDR3 consists of 14 residues. Germline CDR1 reads MDHEN; CDR2 reads SYDVKM. V trimming: 7 bases; J trimming: 8 bases; junction bases outside the gene matches: 9. CDR3 nucleotide sequence: TGTGCCAGCACCCTCCAGGGGGCGAGGGAAAAACTGTTTTTT. This codes for CASTLQGAREKLFF.

The V gene is TRBV5-8, the J gene TRBJ1-5; D not resolved. The CDR3 runs to 17 residues. Looked up from germline, CDR1 is SGHTS and CDR2 is YDEGEE. V was pared by 3 bases and J by 1 base, with 17 bases between. The CDR3 region is CASSYRRTGVSNQPQHF. The CDR3 DNA is TGTGCCAGCAGCTATCGTCGGACGGGAGTGAGCAATCAGCCCCAGCATTTT.

The V call is TRBV5-6, the J call TRBJ2-7; D perhaps matches TRBD1 (5 bases). The length of the CDR3 is 14 residues. V was pared by 0 bases and J by 0 bases, with 7 bases between. Looked up from germline, CDR1 is SGHDT and CDR2 is YYEEEE. The CDR3 bases are TGTGCCAGCAGCTTGGGACAGCACTCCTACGAGCAGTACGTC. Translated: CASSLGQHSYEQYV.

The rearrangement joins TRBV6-1 to TRBJ2-1, with D perhaps TRBD1 (6 bases). Germline CDR1 is MNHNS and CDR2 is SASEGT. This CDR3 comprises 15 residues. Trimming took off 2 bases at V and 5 bases at J, with 13 bases between the two ends. As DNA, the CDR3 is TGTGCCAGCAGTGAACCCGGGACACCTAACAATGAGCAGTTCTTC. Translation gives CASSEPGTPNNEQFF.

This rearrangement joins TRBV3-1 (or the pseudogene TRBV3-2) to TRBJ2-5; 8 bases are a match to TRBD2. Trimming at V came to 4 bases and at J to 5 bases, leaving 6 bases not matched to a gene. Per germline, CDR1 LGHDT and CDR2 YNNKEL (reference sequence). This CDR3 region has 14 residues. The chain's CDR3 is CASSLTGGWETQYF. For the CDR3, the DNA is TGTGCCAGCAGCCTAACGGGGGGGTGGGAGACCCAGTACTTC.

The chain joins TRBV28 to TRBJ2-3; 11 nucleotides align to TRBD2. The CDR3 is 20 residues long. The germline CDR1 and CDR2 sequences are MDHEN and SYDVKM. J was trimmed by 0 bases and V by 1 base; bases with no gene match: 12. This CDR3 is CASSLSALAGGPVSTDTQYF. In nucleotides, the CDR3 is TGTGCCAGCAGTTTATCCGCGCTAGCGGGGGGCCCAGTTAGCACAGATACGCAGTATTTT.

The chain employs TRBV18 and TRBJ1-5, with D perhaps matching TRBD1 (5 bases). The CDR3 is 15 residues long. The germline CDR1 and CDR2 sequences are KGHSH and LQKENI. V was pared by 3 bases and J by 3 bases, with 12 bases between. The CDR3, as DNA: TGTGCCAGCTCACCGGTAGGAGGGACCAATCAGCCCCAGCATTTT. It yields the protein CASSPVGGTNQPQHF.

This chain links TRBV3-1 (or the pseudogene TRBV3-2) with TRBJ2-7; TRBD2 is a possible D gene (6 bases). Germline V CDR1 and CDR2: LGHDT, YNNKEL (reference sequence). V was trimmed by 1 base and J by 9 bases, leaving 10 bases between them. The CDR3 spans 12 residues. The CDR3 region is CASSQASGGQYF. CDR3 bases: TGTGCCAGCAGCCAAGCGTCCGGGGGGCAGTACTTC.